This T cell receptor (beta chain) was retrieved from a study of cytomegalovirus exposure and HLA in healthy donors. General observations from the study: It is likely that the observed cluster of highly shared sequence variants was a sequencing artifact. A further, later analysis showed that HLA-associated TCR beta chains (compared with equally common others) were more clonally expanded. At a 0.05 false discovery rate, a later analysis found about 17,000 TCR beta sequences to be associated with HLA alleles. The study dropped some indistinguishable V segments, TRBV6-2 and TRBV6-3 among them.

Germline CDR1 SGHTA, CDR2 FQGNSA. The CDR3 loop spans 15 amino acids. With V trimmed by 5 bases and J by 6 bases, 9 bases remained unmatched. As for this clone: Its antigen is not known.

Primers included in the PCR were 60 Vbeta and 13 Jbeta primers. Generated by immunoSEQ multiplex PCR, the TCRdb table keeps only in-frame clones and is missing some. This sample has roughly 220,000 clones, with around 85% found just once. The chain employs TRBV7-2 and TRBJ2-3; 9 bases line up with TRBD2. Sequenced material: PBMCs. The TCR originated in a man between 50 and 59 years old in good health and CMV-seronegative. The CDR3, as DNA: TGTGCCAGCAGCCATCGGCTAGCGGGGAGGGATACGCAGTATTTT. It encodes CASSHRLAGRDTQYF.